The 3 T cell receptor beta chains below come from one sample, sequenced in a study of type 1 regulatory T cells (dated by TCRdb to the early 2020s). Sequencing was carried out with an Illumina MiSeq. TCRdb's own reprocessing of the public reads used fastp at Q25 and MiXCR and kept productive beta chains. For every CDR3 protein sequence, its rows merge into one entry that carries the most common genes and DNA. This sample is represented by tens of thousands of distinct CDR3 sequences; more than 9% of them were singletons. The top ten clonotypes cover approximately 8% of the sample. No antigen is known for these receptors. Sequenced sample: cultured non-Tr1 T cells, either the whole culture or a sorted T cell fraction (not recorded which). What this sample's cell subset or site label stands for: non-Tr1 population from the T-allo10 product. The receptors derive from a human donor in good health.

This clonotype was counted at least ten times. The rearrangement links TRBV3-1 to TRBJ1-1; D call uncertain. Between the trimmed V and J ends, which lost 4 bases and 4 bases, there was a span of 7 bases. Germline V gives CDR1 LGHDT, CDR2 YNNKEL (reference sequence). The CDR3 has 12 residues. The CDR3, as DNA: TGTGCCAGCAGCCCCATTGGCACTGAAGCTTTCTTT. Amino acids: CASSPIGTEAFF.

As DNA, the CDR3 is TGTGCCAGCAGCCAAGATGCGCCAGCGATTGAAGCTTTCTTT. It codes for CASSQDAPAIEAFF. The chain combines TRBV3-1 with TRBJ1-1; no reliable D call. Between the trimmed V and J ends, which lost 0 bases and 7 bases, there was a span of 12 bases. The CDR3 spans 14 residues. The germline V gene has CDR1 LGHDT and CDR2 YNNKEL (reference sequence). Supplemented by reference TRBV3-1 and TRBJ1-1, the full variable domain reads DTAVSQTPKYLVTQMGNDKSIKCEQNLGHDTMYWYKQDSKKFLKIMFSYNNKELIINETVPNRFSPKSPDKAHLNLHINSLELGDSAVYFCASSQDAPAIEAFFGQGTRLTVV.

In this sample, this clonotype turned up many times. The genes are TRBV20-1 and TRBJ1-5; D remains ambiguous. Germline CDR1 DFQATT, CDR2 SNEGSKA (reference sequence). The V end was cut by 3 bases, the J end by 5 bases, with 14 bases between. The CDR3 extends over 14 amino acids. The CDR3 region is CSARGSSRDQPQHF. The CDR3 nucleotides read TGCAGTGCTAGGGGCAGCTCCCGGGATCAGCCCCAGCATTTT.